This is a list of T cell receptor beta chains from one sample in a study of shared clonotypes between healthy human individuals. Profiled with immunoSEQ multiplex PCR; TCRdb holds only in-frame clones, not every one. The repertoire holds about 690,000 clones, with less than 95% as singletons. The sample consisted of memory CD8+ T cells from PBMCs. The source is a man younger than 35 in good health. Some clones in this sample may be carry-over from other donors' samples. Each CDR3 is given with its conserved first and last residue. D genes are given only for firm matches. Clone size appears in some rows only: once, few, many, or a class for an expanded clone.

V gene,D gene,clone size,J gene,CDR3 length,CDR3 DNA,CDR3 protein
TRBV27,NA,NA,TRBJ2-5,18,TGTGCCAGCAGCCAAGCCCCCCGTAGGGACCCGGACGGAGAGACCCAGTACTTC,CASSQAPRRDPDGETQYF
TRBV7-9,TRBD1,NA,TRBJ2-2,16,TGTGCCAGCAGCCAGGACAGGGGGTGGAACACCGGGGAGCTGTTTTTT,CASSQDRGWNTGELFF
TRBV5-4,NA,NA,TRBJ1-4,15,TGTGCCAGCAGTAGGGCCGAGGCCGGGGGTGAAAAACTGTTTTTT,CASSRAEAGGEKLFF
TRBV2,NA,NA,TRBJ2-5,14,TGTGCCAGCAGTGGTTTGCAGGAGCAAGAGACCCAGTACTTC,CASSGLQEQETQYF
TRBV9,NA,NA,TRBJ2-1,12,TGTGCCAGCAGCGTAGTTGTTGGTGAGCAGTTCTTC,CASSVVVGEQFF
TRBV5-4,NA,once,TRBJ2-1,18,TGTGCCAGCAGCCGAATGGGGGAAGAAACAGGGTATTGGTGGGAGCAGTTCTTC,CASSRMGEETGYWWEQFF
TRBV4-2,NA,few,TRBJ1-1,14,TGTGCCAGCAGCCAAGCGGGGTACCTATCTGAAGCTTTCTTT,CASSQAGYLSEAFF
TRBV11-3,NA,NA,TRBJ2-5,16,TGTGCCAGCAGCTTAGGAGGGGGAGAGGCCCCGGAGACCCAGTACTTC,CASSLGGGEAPETQYF
TRBV11-2,TRBD2,NA,TRBJ2-3,18,TGTGCCAGCAGCACCCGACTAGCGGGAGGGCTCGGCACAGATACGCAGTATTTT,CASSTRLAGGLGTDTQYF
TRBV7-9,NA,NA,TRBJ2-7,15,TGTGCCAGCAGCTCTCTTCCCGGGGTACCCTACGAGCAGTACTTC,CASSSLPGVPYEQYF
TRBV29-1,TRBD1,NA,TRBJ2-2,14,TGCAGCGTGGGGACAGGGATGTCGACCGGGGAGCTGTTTTTT,CSVGTGMSTGELFF
TRBV19,TRBD2,once,TRBJ2-2,13,TGTGCCAGTACCGGGACTATCACCGGGGAGCTGTTTTTT,CASTGTITGELFF
TRBV27,TRBD1,NA,TRBJ1-4,16,TGTGCCAGCAGTTTATCCCCCGGGACAGCTAATGAAAAACTGTTTTTT,CASSLSPGTANEKLFF
TRBV6-1,TRBD2,many,TRBJ2-1,16,TGTGCCAGCAGTGACCCAGCGGGAGGGCTCGACAATGAGCAGTTCTTC,CASSDPAGGLDNEQFF
TRBV6-5,TRBD1,NA,TRBJ1-2,14,TGTGCCACCAAGTCCCGGGCAGGGGGAGGTGGCTACACCTTC,CATKSRAGGGGYTF
TRBV5-1,TRBD2,NA,TRBJ2-7,18,TGCGCCAGCACTCCGGGACTAGCGGGCTTTACCACCTCCTACGAGCAGTACTTC,CASTPGLAGFTTSYEQYF
TRBV19,NA,NA,TRBJ2-2,18,TGTGCCAGTAGTTTCCCACATCCGACAATCAGGGTTCCCGGGGAGCTGTTTTTT,CASSFPHPTIRVPGELFF
TRBV30,NA,once,TRBJ2-5,13,TGTGCCTGGAGTATCGGAGTTGAAGAGACCCAGTACTTC,CAWSIGVEETQYF
TRBV9,NA,NA,TRBJ2-5,15,TGTGCCAGCAGCGTAGATTGGACCCGTGGGGAGACCCAGTACTTC,CASSVDWTRGETQYF
TRBV29-1,NA,NA,TRBJ2-7,15,TGCAGCGTTGTAGAGTTCGCGCGTTTTGCCTACGAGCAGTACTTC,CSVVEFARFAYEQYF
TRBV9,TRBD1,once,TRBJ2-5,13,TGTGCCAGCAGCACTGGGGACAGTGAGACCCAGTACTTC,CASSTGDSETQYF
TRBV29-1,NA,NA,TRBJ1-1,12,TGCAGCGTCCTGACAGGGAACACTGAAGCTTTCTTT,CSVLTGNTEAFF
TRBV29-1,NA,NA,TRBJ2-5,14,TGCAGCGTTGAGAGCCCCCTAGTGGGAGAGACCCAGTACTTC,CSVESPLVGETQYF
TRBV28,TRBD1,NA,TRBJ1-3,16,TGTGCCAGCAGTCCGATCAGGGGGAGCTCTGGAAACACCATATATTTT,CASSPIRGSSGNTIYF
TRBV6-1,TRBD2,NA,TRBJ2-1,16,TGTGCCAGCAGTGAGACTAGCGGGAGGTTATACAATGAGCAGTTCTTC,CASSETSGRLYNEQFF
TRBV30,NA,NA,TRBJ1-1,13,TGTGCCTGGAGTATTCAGACGAACACTGAAGCTTTCTTT,CAWSIQTNTEAFF
TRBV27,TRBD2,NA,TRBJ2-7,14,TGTGCCAGCAGTAGACTAGCGGGAGAACACGAGCAGTACTTC,CASSRLAGEHEQYF
TRBV27,TRBD1,NA,TRBJ2-4,14,TGTGCCAGCAGTTCCGGACAGGGGAAAAACATTCAGTACTTC,CASSSGQGKNIQYF
TRBV4-3,NA,NA,TRBJ2-7,15,TGCGCCAGCAGCCAAGCCCGGCAGGGTGGCTACGAGCAGTACTTC,CASSQARQGGYEQYF
TRBV27,TRBD2,NA,TRBJ2-1,19,TGTGCCAGCAGTATTACACTAGCGGGATTTGTCGGCTCCTACAATGAGCAGTTCTTC,CASSITLAGFVGSYNEQFF
TRBV27,NA,NA,TRBJ1-5,14,TGTGCCAGCAGTTCAAGAGATCCCGTTGAGCCCCAGCATTTT,CASSSRDPVEPQHF
TRBV28,NA,NA,TRBJ2-3,13,TGTGCCTCCTCTCTCAGCGGCACAGATACGCAGTATTTT,CASSLSGTDTQYF
TRBV4-1,NA,NA,TRBJ2-3,17,TGCGCCAGCAGCCAAAGGGCCGCGGCGCAGAGCACAGATACGCAGTATTTT,CASSQRAAAQSTDTQYF
TRBV7-8,NA,NA,TRBJ2-1,13,TGTGCCAGCAGCCCCTACACGAGGTTTGAGCAGTTCTTC,CASSPYTRFEQFF
TRBV28,NA,NA,TRBJ2-7,13,TGTGCCAGCAGACGGTATGACAGAGCCGAGCAGTACTTC,CASRRYDRAEQYF
TRBV5-7,TRBD2,NA,TRBJ2-1,15,TGTGCCACCACGCCCCCTAGCGGGAATTACAATGAGCAGTTCTTC,CATTPPSGNYNEQFF
TRBV28,TRBD2,NA,TRBJ2-1,16,TGTGCCAGCAGTTTCAACGTGGGACTAAGGTACAATGAGCAGTTCTTC,CASSFNVGLRYNEQFF
TRBV9,NA,NA,TRBJ1-4,15,TGTGCCAGCAGCGTCTCCGGGACAATTAATGAAAAACTGTTTTTT,CASSVSGTINEKLFF
TRBV2,TRBD1,NA,TRBJ1-4,15,TGTGCCAGCAGCGAACGGGACAGGGTGGCTGAAAAACTGTTTTTT,CASSERDRVAEKLFF
TRBV9,TRBD1,NA,TRBJ2-2,15,TGTGCCAGCAGCGTAAGCGGGACAGGGCACGGGGAGCTGTTTTTT,CASSVSGTGHGELFF
TRBV11-2,NA,once,TRBJ2-1,15,TGTGCCAGCAGACTAAGATGGGCGGAGCGCGATGAGCAGTTCTTC,CASRLRWAERDEQFF
TRBV4-2,TRBD2,NA,TRBJ2-7,15,TGTGCCAGCAGCCAGTCTAGCGGGAGATTCTACGAGCAGTACTTC,CASSQSSGRFYEQYF
TRBV5-4,NA,NA,TRBJ1-1,12,TGTGCCAGCAGCTTGGACCGTACTGAAGCTTTCTTT,CASSLDRTEAFF
TRBV10-2,NA,NA,TRBJ2-7,15,TGCGCCAGCACCCCACCGACAAACATGAACGCCGAGCAGTACTTC,CASTPPTNMNAEQYF
TRBV7-9,NA,NA,TRBJ2-7,13,TGTGCCAGCAGTCCACAGAGCTCCTACGAGCAGTACTTC,CASSPQSSYEQYF
TRBV6-5,NA,NA,TRBJ2-3,13,TGTGCCAGCAGTTATTTCGGCACAGATACGCAGTATTTT,CASSYFGTDTQYF
TRBV14,NA,NA,TRBJ2-1,15,TGTGCCAGCAGTCCAGGGGTGGGCTCCTACAATGAGCAGTTCTTC,CASSPGVGSYNEQFF
TRBV11-1,NA,NA,TRBJ2-7,13,TGTGCCAGCAGCTTTGCCGCAGGGGACGAGCAGTACTTC,CASSFAAGDEQYF
TRBV6-1,NA,NA,TRBJ1-1,13,TGTGCCAGCAGTGAGGCTGGTCACGCTGAAGCTTTCTTT,CASSEAGHAEAFF
TRBV10-3,NA,NA,TRBJ2-3,10,TGTGCCACCTATCTAGATACGCAGTATTTT,CATYLDTQYF
TRBV9,TRBD2,NA,TRBJ2-7,14,TGTGCCAGCAGCGCGGGACTAGCAGGCTACGAGCAGTACTTC,CASSAGLAGYEQYF
TRBV7-9,NA,NA,TRBJ2-1,12,TGTGCCGCATTGGGGGGTGGCAATGAGCAGTTCTTC,CAALGGGNEQFF
TRBV11-2,NA,NA,TRBJ1-1,14,TGTGCCAGCAGCTTTGGACAGCTGAACACTGAAGCTTTCTTT,CASSFGQLNTEAFF
TRBV11-3,NA,NA,TRBJ1-4,13,TGTGCCAGAGAGGGCAGGGTTGATGAAAAACTGTTTTTT,CAREGRVDEKLFF
TRBV5-5,NA,NA,TRBJ1-1,14,TGTGCCAGCAGCCCGGGACCCAGGGACACTGAAGCTTTCTTT,CASSPGPRDTEAFF
TRBV9,NA,NA,TRBJ2-5,13,TGTGCCAGCAGCGTAGATGGTTCGGGGACCCAGTACTTC,CASSVDGSGTQYF
TRBV10-1,NA,NA,TRBJ2-3,15,TGCGCCAGCAGTGAACAGGGAGGTAGCACAGATACGCAGTATTTT,CASSEQGGSTDTQYF
TRBV18,NA,NA,TRBJ1-3,14,TGTGCCAGCTCACCAATCAGTTCTGGAAACACCATATATTTT,CASSPISSGNTIYF
TRBV27,NA,NA,TRBJ2-1,14,TGTGCCAGCATCCTGTCGGGCCCGGGCAATGAGCAGTTCTTC,CASILSGPGNEQFF